This is a list of T cell receptor beta chains from one sample in a study of blood T cell repertoires in COVID-19. Repertoires were generated with immunoSEQ multiplex PCR, while TCRdb's copy carries only in-frame clones and drops some. The table shows roughly 230,000 clones, with under 90% occurring only once. The sample was peripheral blood. These receptors were obtained from a woman aged 80 or over with COVID-19, enrolled during active disease. Each CDR3 is given with its conserved first and last residue. Fields, in order: J gene, clone size, V gene, D gene, CDR3 DNA, CDR3 protein. The D gene is left open where the match is weak. Clone size is shown for a subset of rows, as once, few, many or a class of expanded clone.

j_call: TRBJ1-5
clone_size: -
v_call: TRBV15
d_call: TRBD1
cdr3_nt: TGTGCCACCAGCAGAGACACAGGGGGCAGCAATCAGCCCCAGCATTTT
cdr3_aa: CATSRDTGGSNQPQHF

j_call: TRBJ1-1
clone_size: -
v_call: TRBV3-1/TRBV3-2
d_call: -
cdr3_nt: TGTGCCAGCAGCCTCGAACGGGTATCGGACACTGAAGCTTTCTTT
cdr3_aa: CASSLERVSDTEAFF

j_call: TRBJ2-3
clone_size: -
v_call: TRBV7-3
d_call: TRBD2
cdr3_nt: TGTGCCAGCAGCTTAGGACTAGCGGGGGCGGGAGATACGCAGTATTTT
cdr3_aa: CASSLGLAGAGDTQYF

j_call: TRBJ2-3
clone_size: -
v_call: TRBV5-4
d_call: TRBD2
cdr3_nt: TGTGCCAGCACCTTGACACTAGCGGGGGGGGGAGATACGCAGTATTTT
cdr3_aa: CASTLTLAGGGDTQYF

j_call: TRBJ1-2
clone_size: few
v_call: TRBV19
d_call: TRBD1
cdr3_nt: TGTGCCAGTACTCTAGGACAGGGGGCGCGTGGCTACACCTTC
cdr3_aa: CASTLGQGARGYTF

j_call: TRBJ1-4
clone_size: -
v_call: TRBV5-1
d_call: TRBD1
cdr3_nt: TGCGCCAGCAGCCTGAACGGACAGGCAACTAATGAAAAACTGTTTTTT
cdr3_aa: CASSLNGQATNEKLFF

j_call: TRBJ2-3
clone_size: -
v_call: TRBV19
d_call: TRBD2
cdr3_nt: TGTGCCAGTAGTATTTTTAGCGGGATAGAAACAGATACGCAGTATTTT
cdr3_aa: CASSIFSGIETDTQYF

j_call: TRBJ2-3
clone_size: few
v_call: TRBV9
d_call: TRBD1
cdr3_nt: TGTGCCAGCAGCGTCACGACAGGGGCCACAGATACGCAGTATTTT
cdr3_aa: CASSVTTGATDTQYF

j_call: TRBJ1-4
clone_size: -
v_call: TRBV27
d_call: -
cdr3_nt: TGTGCCAGCAGTTCCTCAACTAATGAAAAACTGTTTTTT
cdr3_aa: CASSSSTNEKLFF

j_call: TRBJ1-1
clone_size: -
v_call: TRBV7-9
d_call: TRBD1
cdr3_nt: TGTGCCACAGGCGGAGGGACAGTGACTGAAGCTTTCTTT
cdr3_aa: CATGGGTVTEAFF

j_call: TRBJ1-2
clone_size: once
v_call: TRBV2
d_call: -
cdr3_nt: TGTGCCAGCAGTGGGCAGGGGAGCTATGGCTACACCTTC
cdr3_aa: CASSGQGSYGYTF

j_call: TRBJ1-1
clone_size: -
v_call: TRBV28
d_call: -
cdr3_nt: TGTGCCACGATGGGGCGGCACACTGAAGCTTTCTTT
cdr3_aa: CATMGRHTEAFF

j_call: TRBJ2-3
clone_size: -
v_call: TRBV5-6
d_call: -
cdr3_nt: TGTGCCAGCAGCCCTGGACTCCCGGTTACAGATACGCAGTATTTT
cdr3_aa: CASSPGLPVTDTQYF

j_call: TRBJ1-3
clone_size: -
v_call: TRBV7-2
d_call: -
cdr3_nt: TGTGCCAGCAGCCTTAGACAGCCCCCTGGAAACACCATATATTTT
cdr3_aa: CASSLRQPPGNTIYF

j_call: TRBJ1-2
clone_size: -
v_call: TRBV3-1/TRBV3-2
d_call: -
cdr3_nt: TGTGCCAGCAGCCAAGGCCAGGGTGGGCCCTATGGCTACACCTTC
cdr3_aa: CASSQGQGGPYGYTF

j_call: TRBJ2-1
clone_size: -
v_call: TRBV15
d_call: -
cdr3_nt: TGTGCCACCAGCTCCCAGGAGCGGGGCGTGGGGGCGTTCTTC
cdr3_aa: CATSSQERGVGAFF

j_call: TRBJ2-5
clone_size: -
v_call: TRBV5-4
d_call: -
cdr3_nt: TGTGCCAGCAGCTTGCAGGGCTCACAAGAGACCCAGTACTTC
cdr3_aa: CASSLQGSQETQYF

j_call: TRBJ2-1
clone_size: -
v_call: TRBV6-6
d_call: -
cdr3_nt: TGTGCCAGCAGCCCACAGGGTTCCCTGCCTGAGCAGTTCTTC
cdr3_aa: CASSPQGSLPEQFF

j_call: TRBJ2-2
clone_size: -
v_call: TRBV7-2
d_call: TRBD1
cdr3_nt: TGTGCCAGCAGCGTCAACAGGGGTGGGCTCGGCACCGGGGAGCTGTTTTTT
cdr3_aa: CASSVNRGGLGTGELFF

j_call: TRBJ2-5
clone_size: -
v_call: TRBV4-3
d_call: -
cdr3_nt: TGCGCCAGCAGCCGGGAGATAACTCTGCAAGAGACCCAGTACTTC
cdr3_aa: CASSREITLQETQYF

j_call: TRBJ1-6
clone_size: -
v_call: TRBV6-5
d_call: -
cdr3_nt: TGTGCCAGCAGCAGGGGCAATTCACCCCTCCACTTT
cdr3_aa: CASSRGNSPLHF

j_call: TRBJ2-5
clone_size: -
v_call: TRBV2
d_call: -
cdr3_nt: TGTGCCAGCAGTGCCATGAATCTATGGCAAGAGACCCAGTACTTC
cdr3_aa: CASSAMNLWQETQYF

j_call: TRBJ1-4
clone_size: -
v_call: TRBV2
d_call: -
cdr3_nt: TGTGCCAGCAGTTACTCTACAGCAACTAATGAAAAACTGTTTTTT
cdr3_aa: CASSYSTATNEKLFF

j_call: TRBJ2-6
clone_size: -
v_call: TRBV4-2
d_call: TRBD2
cdr3_nt: TGTGCCAGCAGACAGGAAGGTACTAGCGGGGTCTTCTCTGGGGCCAACGTCCTGACTTTC
cdr3_aa: CASRQEGTSGVFSGANVLTF

j_call: TRBJ1-6
clone_size: -
v_call: TRBV6-4
d_call: TRBD1
cdr3_nt: TGTGCCAGCAGTCCAGGGGGCAATTCACCCCTCCACTTT
cdr3_aa: CASSPGGNSPLHF

j_call: TRBJ2-7
clone_size: few
v_call: TRBV3-1/TRBV3-2
d_call: -
cdr3_nt: TGTGCCAGCAGTCCTATAGGAAAAGGGCCGGGGGAGCAGTACTTC
cdr3_aa: CASSPIGKGPGEQYF

j_call: TRBJ1-4
clone_size: -
v_call: TRBV7-9
d_call: -
cdr3_nt: TGTGCCAGCACCCTTCGCGTAGGACTAGCAACTAATGAAAAACTGTTTTTT
cdr3_aa: CASTLRVGLATNEKLFF

j_call: TRBJ1-6
clone_size: -
v_call: TRBV11-2
d_call: TRBD1
cdr3_nt: TGTGCCAGCAGCCCCGGGACAGAAAATTCACCCCTCCACTTT
cdr3_aa: CASSPGTENSPLHF

j_call: TRBJ1-2
clone_size: -
v_call: TRBV5-4
d_call: -
cdr3_nt: TGTGCCAGCAGCCCTCCAGTGGGGCAGGGCAACTATGGCTACACCTTC
cdr3_aa: CASSPPVGQGNYGYTF

j_call: TRBJ1-1
clone_size: -
v_call: TRBV6-5
d_call: -
cdr3_nt: TGTGCCAGCAGCCCCCGGGGAAGGGTTACTGAAGCTTTCTTT
cdr3_aa: CASSPRGRVTEAFF

j_call: TRBJ2-1
clone_size: -
v_call: TRBV5-4
d_call: TRBD2
cdr3_nt: TGTGCCAGCAGCTTCTTGACCGCGGGGGGTTACAATGAGCAGTTCTTC
cdr3_aa: CASSFLTAGGYNEQFF

j_call: TRBJ1-6
clone_size: -
v_call: TRBV7-2
d_call: TRBD1
cdr3_nt: TGTGCCAGCAGCTATACAGGGGGGTACCCCCTCCACTTT
cdr3_aa: CASSYTGGYPLHF

j_call: TRBJ1-5
clone_size: -
v_call: TRBV28
d_call: -
cdr3_nt: TGTGCCAGCAGTCCCGTAGAGGGAAGTCAGCCCCAGCATTTT
cdr3_aa: CASSPVEGSQPQHF

j_call: TRBJ2-3
clone_size: -
v_call: TRBV10-2
d_call: TRBD2
cdr3_nt: TGCGCCAGCAGAGGACTAGCGGGGGGGCGTTTTACAAGGGCAGATACGCAGTATTTT
cdr3_aa: CASRGLAGGRFTRADTQYF

j_call: TRBJ2-7
clone_size: -
v_call: TRBV5-1
d_call: -
cdr3_nt: TGCGCCAGCAGCTTGGGCTACCCTCTAGAGCAGTACTTC
cdr3_aa: CASSLGYPLEQYF

j_call: TRBJ1-1
clone_size: -
v_call: TRBV3-1/TRBV3-2
d_call: -
cdr3_nt: TGTGCCAGCCGGGGCACTGAAGCTTTCTTT
cdr3_aa: CASRGTEAFF

j_call: TRBJ1-3
clone_size: -
v_call: TRBV9
d_call: -
cdr3_nt: TGTGCCAGCAGCGCGGACAACTCTGGAAACACCATATATTTT
cdr3_aa: CASSADNSGNTIYF

j_call: TRBJ1-1
clone_size: -
v_call: TRBV5-1
d_call: TRBD1
cdr3_nt: TGCGCCAGCAGCTCGGGGACAGGGGTGAACACTGAAGCTTTCTTT
cdr3_aa: CASSSGTGVNTEAFF

j_call: TRBJ1-1
clone_size: -
v_call: TRBV5-1
d_call: TRBD1
cdr3_nt: TGCGCCAGCAGCTTCAACAGGGGCGGCACTGAAGCTTTCTTT
cdr3_aa: CASSFNRGGTEAFF

j_call: TRBJ1-5
clone_size: -
v_call: TRBV18
d_call: TRBD1
cdr3_nt: TGTGCCAGCTCACCGACAGGGGGCAGGGATCAGCCCCAGCATTTT
cdr3_aa: CASSPTGGRDQPQHF

j_call: TRBJ2-2
clone_size: -
v_call: TRBV30
d_call: -
cdr3_nt: TGTGCCTGGAGTGTACTTAGATCCACCGGGGAGCTGTTTTTT
cdr3_aa: CAWSVLRSTGELFF

j_call: TRBJ2-3
clone_size: -
v_call: TRBV11-3
d_call: TRBD2
cdr3_nt: TGTGCCAGCAGCCTGAGCGGGGGGCACACAGATACGCAGTATTTT
cdr3_aa: CASSLSGGHTDTQYF